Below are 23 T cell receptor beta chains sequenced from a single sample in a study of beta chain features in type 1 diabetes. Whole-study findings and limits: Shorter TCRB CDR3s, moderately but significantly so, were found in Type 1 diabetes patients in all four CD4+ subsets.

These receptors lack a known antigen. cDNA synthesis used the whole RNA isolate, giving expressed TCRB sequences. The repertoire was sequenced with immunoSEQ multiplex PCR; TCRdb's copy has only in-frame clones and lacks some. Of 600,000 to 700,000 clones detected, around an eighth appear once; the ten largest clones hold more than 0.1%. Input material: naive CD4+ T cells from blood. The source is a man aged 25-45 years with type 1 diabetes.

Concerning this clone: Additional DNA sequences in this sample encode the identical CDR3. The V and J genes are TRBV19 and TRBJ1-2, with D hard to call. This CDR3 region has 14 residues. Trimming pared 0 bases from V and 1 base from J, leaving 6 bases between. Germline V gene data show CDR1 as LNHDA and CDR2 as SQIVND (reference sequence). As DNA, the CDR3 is TGTGCCAGTAGTATAGAAGGCGGTAACTATGGCTACACCTTC. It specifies CASSIEGGNYGYTF.

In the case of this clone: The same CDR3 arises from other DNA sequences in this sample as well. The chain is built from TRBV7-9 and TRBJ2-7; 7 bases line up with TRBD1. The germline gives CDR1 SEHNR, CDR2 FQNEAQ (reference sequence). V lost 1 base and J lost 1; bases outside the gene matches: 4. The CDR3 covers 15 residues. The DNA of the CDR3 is TGTGCCAGCAGCTTAGGACAGGGTTCGTCCTACGAGCAGTACTTC. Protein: CASSLGQGSSYEQYF. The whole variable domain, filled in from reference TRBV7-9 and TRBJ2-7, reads DTGVSQNPRHKITKRGQNVTFRCDPISEHNRLYWYRQTLGQGPEFLTYFQNEAQLEKSRLLSDRFSAERPKGSFSTLEIQRTEQGDSAMYLCASSLGQGSSYEQYFGPGTRLTVT.

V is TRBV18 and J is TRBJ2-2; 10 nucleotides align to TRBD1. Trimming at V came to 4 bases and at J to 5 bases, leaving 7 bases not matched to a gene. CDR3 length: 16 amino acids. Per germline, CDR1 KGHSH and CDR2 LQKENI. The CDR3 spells CASSLSPGQGTGELFF. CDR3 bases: TGTGCCAGCTCACTATCGCCGGGACAGGGGACCGGGGAGCTGTTTTTT.

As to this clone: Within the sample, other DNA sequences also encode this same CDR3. The DNA of the CDR3 is TGTGCCAGCAGCTTGGTGGGGTACGAGCAGTACTTC. Its protein product is CASSLVGYEQYF. V and J are TRBV5-4 and TRBJ2-7; D ambiguous. From germline, CDR1 is SGHNT and CDR2 YYREEE (reference sequence). This CDR3 has 12 residues. Trimming removed 0 bases from V and 4 bases from J, with 5 bases in between.

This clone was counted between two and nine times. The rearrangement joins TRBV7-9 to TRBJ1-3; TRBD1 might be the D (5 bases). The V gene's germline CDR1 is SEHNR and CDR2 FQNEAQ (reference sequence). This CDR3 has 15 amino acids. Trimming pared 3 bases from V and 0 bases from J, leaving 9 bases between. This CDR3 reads CASSLAGLSGNTIYF. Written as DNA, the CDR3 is TGTGCCAGCAGCTTGGCAGGGCTCTCTGGAAACACCATATATTTT.

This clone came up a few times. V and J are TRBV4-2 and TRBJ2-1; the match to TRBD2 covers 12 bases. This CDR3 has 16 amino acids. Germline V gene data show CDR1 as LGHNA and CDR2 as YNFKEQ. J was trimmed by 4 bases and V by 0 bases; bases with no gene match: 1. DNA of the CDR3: TGTGCCAGCAGCCAAGACGGACTAGCGGGGTACAATGAGCAGTTCTTC. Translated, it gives CASSQDGLAGYNEQFF.

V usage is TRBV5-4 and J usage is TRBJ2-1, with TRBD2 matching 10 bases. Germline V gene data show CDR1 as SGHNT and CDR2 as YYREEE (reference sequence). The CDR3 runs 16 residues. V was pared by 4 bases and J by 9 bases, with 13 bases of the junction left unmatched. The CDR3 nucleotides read TGTGCCAGCAGCCTACCTACTAGCGGGGTTACGAGTGAGCAGTTCTTC. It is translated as CASSLPTSGVTSEQFF.

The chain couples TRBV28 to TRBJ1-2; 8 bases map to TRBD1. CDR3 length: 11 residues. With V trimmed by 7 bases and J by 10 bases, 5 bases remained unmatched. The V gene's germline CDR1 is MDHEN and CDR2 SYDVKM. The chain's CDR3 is CASTQGVDYTF. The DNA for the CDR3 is TGTGCCAGCACACAGGGGGTGGACTACACCTTC.

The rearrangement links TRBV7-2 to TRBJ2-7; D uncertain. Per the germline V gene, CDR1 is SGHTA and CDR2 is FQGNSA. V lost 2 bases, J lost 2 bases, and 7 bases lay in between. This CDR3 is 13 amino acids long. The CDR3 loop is CASSLRPTYEQYF. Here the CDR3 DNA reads TGTGCCAGCAGCTTACGCCCTACCTACGAGCAGTACTTC. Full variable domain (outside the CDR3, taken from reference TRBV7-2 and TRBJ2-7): GAGVSQSPSNKVTEKGKDVELRCDPISGHTALYWYRQSLGQGLEFLIYFQGNSAPDKSGLPSDRFSAERTGGSVSTLTIQRTQQEDSAVYLCASSLRPTYEQYFGPGTRLTVT.

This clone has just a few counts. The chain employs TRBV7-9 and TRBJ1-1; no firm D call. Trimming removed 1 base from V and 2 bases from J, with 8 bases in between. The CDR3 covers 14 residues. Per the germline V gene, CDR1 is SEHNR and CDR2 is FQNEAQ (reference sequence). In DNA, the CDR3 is TGTGCCAGCAGCTTAGAGACAAGTAACACTGAAGCTTTCTTT. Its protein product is CASSLETSNTEAFF.

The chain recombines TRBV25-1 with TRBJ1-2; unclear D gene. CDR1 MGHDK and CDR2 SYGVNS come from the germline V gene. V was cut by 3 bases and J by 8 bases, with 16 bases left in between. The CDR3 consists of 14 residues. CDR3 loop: CASSDPTESIGYTF. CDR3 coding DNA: TGTGCCAGCAGTGATCCTACAGAGTCGATAGGCTACACCTTC.

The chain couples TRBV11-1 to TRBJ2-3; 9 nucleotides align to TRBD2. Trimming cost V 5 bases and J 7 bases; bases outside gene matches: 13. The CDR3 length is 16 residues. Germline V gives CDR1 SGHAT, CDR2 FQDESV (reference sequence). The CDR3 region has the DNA TGTGCCAGCAGCCCCTACGGCGGGGGGGCACCACATACGCAGTATTTT. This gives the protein CASSPYGGGAPHTQYF.

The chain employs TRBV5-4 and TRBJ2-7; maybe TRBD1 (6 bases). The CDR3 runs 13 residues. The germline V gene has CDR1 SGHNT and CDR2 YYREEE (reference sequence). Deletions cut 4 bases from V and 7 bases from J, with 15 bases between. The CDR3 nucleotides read TGTGCCAGCAGCCCGGACAGTCGCCGGGAGCAGTACTTC. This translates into CASSPDSRREQYF.

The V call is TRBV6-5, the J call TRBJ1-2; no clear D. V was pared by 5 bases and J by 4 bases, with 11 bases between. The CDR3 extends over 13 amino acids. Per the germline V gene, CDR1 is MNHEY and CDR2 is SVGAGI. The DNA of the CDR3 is TGTGCCAGCAGTCCCCCGAGTTCCTATGGCTACACCTTC. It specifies CASSPPSSYGYTF.

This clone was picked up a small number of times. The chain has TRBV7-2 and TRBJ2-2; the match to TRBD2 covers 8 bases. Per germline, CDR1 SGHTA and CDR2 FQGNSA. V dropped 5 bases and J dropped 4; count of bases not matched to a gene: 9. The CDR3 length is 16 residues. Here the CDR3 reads CASSPPGTRSTGELFF. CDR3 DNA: TGTGCCAGCAGCCCGCCCGGGACTAGAAGCACCGGGGAGCTGTTTTTT.

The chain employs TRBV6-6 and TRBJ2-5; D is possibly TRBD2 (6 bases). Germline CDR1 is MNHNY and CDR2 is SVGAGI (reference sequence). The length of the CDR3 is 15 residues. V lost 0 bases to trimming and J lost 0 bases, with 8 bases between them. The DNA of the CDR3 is TGTGCCAGCAGTTACTCGGGGGGTCACCAAGAGACCCAGTACTTC. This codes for CASSYSGGHQETQYF.

The CDR3 DNA reads as TGTGCCAGCAGCTATGAAGAGACCCAGTACTTC. This encodes CASSYEETQYF. The chain employs TRBV7-9 and TRBJ2-5; the D is unclear. The CDR3 consists of 11 residues. The V end was cut by 4 bases, the J end by 3 bases, with 3 bases between. In germline, CDR1 is SEHNR, CDR2 FQNEAQ (reference sequence).

The CDR3 sequence is CASSTRDINEKLFF. CDR3 nucleotide sequence: TGTGCCAGCAGTACCCGGGACATCAATGAAAAACTGTTTTTT. This rearrangement joins TRBV6-5 to TRBJ1-4, with D possibly matching TRBD1 (6 bases). V lost 5 bases, J lost 5 bases, and 12 bases lay in between. CDR1 is MNHEY, CDR2 SVGAGI, per germline. The CDR3 is made up of 14 amino acids.

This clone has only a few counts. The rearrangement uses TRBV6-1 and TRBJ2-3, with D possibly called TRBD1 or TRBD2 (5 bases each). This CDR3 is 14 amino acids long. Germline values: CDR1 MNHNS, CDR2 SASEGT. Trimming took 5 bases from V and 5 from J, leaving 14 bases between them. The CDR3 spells CASSSGTVRDTQYF. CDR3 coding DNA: TGTGCCAGCAGTTCCGGGACGGTAAGAGATACGCAGTATTTT.

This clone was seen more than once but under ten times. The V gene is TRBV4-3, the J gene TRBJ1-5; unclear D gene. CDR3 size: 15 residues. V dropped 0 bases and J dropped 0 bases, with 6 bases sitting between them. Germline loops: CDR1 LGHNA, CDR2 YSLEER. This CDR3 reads CASSQEHRSNQPQHF. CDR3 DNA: TGCGCCAGCAGCCAAGAACACCGTAGCAATCAGCCCCAGCATTTT.

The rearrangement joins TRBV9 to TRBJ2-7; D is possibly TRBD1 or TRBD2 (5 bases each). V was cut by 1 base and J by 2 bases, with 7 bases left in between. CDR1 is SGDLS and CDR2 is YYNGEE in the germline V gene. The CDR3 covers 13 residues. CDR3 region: CASSVMGAYEQYF. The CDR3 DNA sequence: TGTGCCAGCAGCGTAATGGGGGCCTACGAGCAGTACTTC.

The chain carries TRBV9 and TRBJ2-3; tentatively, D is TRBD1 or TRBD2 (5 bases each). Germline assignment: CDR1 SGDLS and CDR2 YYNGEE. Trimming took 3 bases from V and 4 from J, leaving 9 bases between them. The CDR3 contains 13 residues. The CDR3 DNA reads TGTGCCAGCAGCGAAGGGACCGCAGATACGCAGTATTTT. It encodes CASSEGTADTQYF.

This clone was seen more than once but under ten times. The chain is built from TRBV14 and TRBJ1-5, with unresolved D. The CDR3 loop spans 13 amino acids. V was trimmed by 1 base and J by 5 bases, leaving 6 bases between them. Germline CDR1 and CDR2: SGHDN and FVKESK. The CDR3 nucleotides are TGTGCCAGCAGCCAAGGAAGCCATCAGCCCCAGCATTTT. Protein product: CASSQGSHQPQHF.